The 6 T cell receptor beta chains listed next were all sequenced from one sample in a study of CD8+CD57+ T cells in acquired aplastic anemia. Investigators profiled TCR beta VDJ and CDR3 from genomic DNA template. TCRdb re-called the reads through MiXCR, storing one row per CDR3 protein. Here the sample spans some 120,000 distinct CDR3 sequences, 48% being singletons. Sequenced input: sorted CD4+, CD8+, or CD8+CD57+ T cells (not recorded which) from PBMCs. These receptors were obtained from a human donor in good health, serving as a control.

V is TRBV2 and J is TRBJ2-7; 14 bases are a match to TRBD2. The CDR3 totals 14 residues. V was clipped by 7 bases and J by 8 bases; unmatched bases: 7. Germline V lookup: CDR1 SNHLY, CDR2 FYNNEI. Here the CDR3 DNA reads TGTGCCAGCACTCGACTAGCGGGGGGGTTCAAGCAGTACTTC. It yields the protein CASTRLAGGFKQYF.

The genes are TRBV10-3 and TRBJ2-5, with 9 nucleotides matching TRBD2. V was pared by 0 bases and J by 2 bases, with 4 bases of the junction left unmatched. Germline V gene data show CDR1 as ENHRY and CDR2 as SYGVKD. This CDR3 is built from 16 residues. The CDR3 sequence is CAISESETSGQETQYF. The CDR3 DNA sequence: TGTGCCATCAGTGAGTCGGAGACTAGCGGTCAAGAGACCCAGTACTTC.

With regard to this clonotype: At one end the junction does not follow the germline gene, possibly because of a read error. The chain couples TRBV20-1 to TRBJ2-1; D possibly corresponds to TRBD2 (6 bases). The CDR3 length is 10 residues. CDR1 and CDR2 from the germline V gene are DFQATT and SNEGSKA (reference sequence). CDR3 DNA sequence: TGCAGTGCTAGGCCGGGACTGCCTTCCTTC. Translating it yields CSARPGLPSF.

This clonotype was found many times. CDR3 DNA: TGTGCCAGCAGCGCTAGTGGGCAAGAGACCCAGTACTTC. Translation: CASSASGQETQYF. This chain connects TRBV9 to TRBJ2-5; D remains unclear. Trimming shortened V by 3 bases and J by 2 bases, and 8 bases separated the two germline ends. The CDR3 sequence is 13 residues long. Germline V gene sequence: CDR1 SGDLS, CDR2 YYNGEE.

The chain employs TRBV2 and TRBJ2-7; TRBD1 aligns across 12 bases. CDR1 is SNHLY, CDR2 FYNNEI, per germline. The CDR3 covers 14 residues. Trimming at V came to 4 bases and at J to 6 bases, leaving 4 bases not matched to a gene. CDR3 in amino acids: CASSAGTGGSEQYF. CDR3 bases: TGTGCCAGCAGTGCCGGGACAGGGGGCTCCGAGCAGTACTTC.

At least ten counts were recorded for this clonotype. The chain carries TRBV7-2 and TRBJ2-2; tentative D call: TRBD1 (5 bases). The germline gives CDR1 SGHTA, CDR2 FQGNSA. This CDR3 has 14 amino acids. V lost 5 bases and J 6 bases, leaving 13 bases between the germline ends. CDR3 nucleotide sequence: TGTGCCAGCAGCCTTCCGAGCAGGGCCGGGGAGCTGTTTTTT. It encodes CASSLPSRAGELFF.